Below, 14 T cell receptor beta chains from the same sample are listed, as sequenced in a study of identical twins. A single record per CDR3 protein comes from TCRdb applying MiXCR to the 5' RACE reads. The repertoire has 200,000 to 300,000 distinct CDR3 sequences, approximately 7.8% of them found once; the top ten carry under 6.5%. The sample was also linked to a second study, of yellow fever vaccine responses in identical twins.

Sequences were obtained from CD8+ T cells sorted from blood. These receptors all come from a woman aged 18 to 35 in good health.

The V gene is TRBV5-8, the J gene TRBJ2-3, with D unclear. The CDR3 contains 14 residues. The germline CDR1 and CDR2 sequences are SGHTS and YDEGEE. The V end lost 4 bases, the J end lost 14 bases, and 23 bases lay between the germline ends. The CDR3 DNA reads TGTGCCAGCAGCCCTGAGCTGGTGTTTGAGGCGCTGTATTTT. Translation gives CASSPELVFEALYF. The complete variable domain, with remaining parts taken from reference TRBV5-8 and TRBJ2-3, reads EAGVTQSPTHLIKTRGQQATLRCSPISGHTSVYWYQQALGLGLQFLLWYDEGEERNRGNFPPRFSGRQFPNYSSELNVNALELEDSALYLCASSPELVFEALYFGPGTRLTVL.

This clonotype was seen once. The chain combines TRBV28 with TRBJ2-2; TRBD2 matches at 10 bases. Germline V gene lookup returns CDR1 MDHEN and CDR2 SYDVKM. This CDR3 has 18 amino acids. The J segment lost 6 bases and the V segment lost 5 bases, leaving 15 bases of the junction unmatched. CDR3 DNA: TGTGCCAGCAGTCCAATAGGGCTAGCGGGGGCCCTCGCCGGGGAGCTGTTTTTT. The encoded protein is CASSPIGLAGALAGELFF.

This chain uses TRBV20-1 with TRBJ2-3; 7 bases line up with TRBD2. From germline, CDR1 is DFQATT and CDR2 SNEGSKA (reference sequence). CDR3 length: 14 residues. V lost 3 bases and J lost 2; bases outside the gene matches: 5. CDR3 nucleotide sequence: TGCAGTGCTAGTCCGGGACTATACACAGATACGCAGTATTTT. Translation gives CSASPGLYTDTQYF.

The V gene is TRBV27, the J gene TRBJ1-6; D may be TRBD1 (5 bases). In germline, CDR1 is MNHEY, CDR2 SMNVEV (reference sequence). The length of the CDR3 is 15 residues. Trimming removed 1 base from V and 9 bases from J, with 13 bases in between. Here the CDR3 reads CASSLYGGGSSPLHF. The DNA for the CDR3 is TGTGCCAGCAGTTTATATGGGGGAGGGAGTTCACCCCTCCACTTT.

In this sample, this clonotype turned up a few times. The rearrangement uses TRBV6-1 and TRBJ2-1; D remains unclear. Germline values: CDR1 MNHNS, CDR2 SASEGT. This CDR3 region has 14 residues. The V and J ends lost 2 bases and 5 bases respectively, with 10 bases between them. The CDR3 DNA reads TGTGCCAGCAGTGAATGGTCTAGTCACAATGAGCAGTTCTTC. Residues: CASSEWSSHNEQFF.

There are many counts of this clonotype. A much larger clone differs by one base, so this may be a read error. This chain connects TRBV2 to TRBJ2-2; no firm D call. Trimming left V 4 bases short and J 0 bases short, with 3 bases between. CDR1 and CDR2 from the germline V gene are SNHLY and FYNNEI. The CDR3 runs to 13 residues. CDR3 nucleotides: TGTGCCAGCAGTGGCTCGAACACCGGGGAGCTGTTTTTT. Its protein product is CASSGSNTGELFF.

V usage is TRBV12-3 or TRBV12-4 and J usage is TRBJ2-5; no clear D gene. The CDR3 length is 14 residues. The germline V and J ends were trimmed by 6 bases and 0 bases, with 11 bases remaining between them. The CDR3 here is CASSPGRYQETQYF. The CDR3 DNA sequence: TGTGCCAGCAGCCCCGGTCGGTACCAAGAGACCCAGTACTTC.

This clonotype appeared many times. The gene calls are TRBV4-1 and TRBJ1-1; D perhaps matches TRBD1 (6 bases). The CDR3 spans 16 residues. Germline V gene lookup returns CDR1 MGHRA and CDR2 YSYEKL. V shed 3 bases and J shed 0 bases, with 14 bases lying between them. In nucleotides, the CDR3 is TGCGCCAGCAGCCATCGGACAGATTACATGAACACTGAAGCTTTCTTT. This translates into CASSHRTDYMNTEAFF.

There are many counts of this clonotype. V and J are TRBV12-3 or TRBV12-4 and TRBJ1-1, with D maybe TRBD1 (5 bases). The CDR3 contains 12 residues. Trimming removed 6 bases at V and 11 bases at J, with 16 bases between. The CDR3 DNA is TGTGCCAGCAGCCCCGGCGGGGCTGCGGCTTTCTTT. Translated, it gives CASSPGGAAAFF.

This clonotype showed up many times. This chain links TRBV12-3 or TRBV12-4 with TRBJ2-1; 10 bases agree with TRBD2. Trimming cost V 1 base and J 6 bases; bases outside gene matches: 0. This CDR3 contains 14 residues. CDR3: CASSLGTSGNEQFF. DNA for the CDR3: TGTGCCAGCAGTTTAGGGACTAGCGGCAATGAGCAGTTCTTC.

This clonotype was recorded many times. The chain recombines TRBV20-1 with TRBJ2-5; the match to TRBD1 covers 10 bases. Losses at the gene ends were 5 bases for V and 3 bases for J; bases not matched to a gene: 6. The germline CDR1 and CDR2 sequences are DFQATT and SNEGSKA (reference sequence). The CDR3 is 14 residues long. CDR3 region: CSARTGGHEETQYF. The CDR3 DNA sequence: TGCAGTGCTCGGACAGGGGGTCATGAAGAGACCCAGTACTTC.

This clonotype was seen many times. The chain has TRBV12-3 or TRBV12-4 and TRBJ2-3; 7 bases map to TRBD1. Germline trimming cut 8 bases from V and 5 bases from J; bases unmatched to any gene: 16. The CDR3 is 16 residues long. The CDR3 DNA reads TGTGCCAGCGATCGTTTGCAGTCAGGGGGTGGAGATACGCAGTATTTT. It specifies CASDRLQSGGGDTQYF.

This clonotype has only a few counts. The chain links TRBV9 to TRBJ2-1; D is uncertain. The ends were cut back, 8 bases at V and 3 bases at J, with 9 bases in the middle. The germline CDR1 and CDR2 sequences are SGDLS and YYNGEE. CDR3 length equals 12 residues. The CDR3 loop reads CARARNYNEQFF. In DNA, the CDR3 is TGTGCCAGGGCGAGAAACTACAATGAGCAGTTCTTC.

In this sample, this clonotype turned up many times. V gene TRBV28 combines with J gene TRBJ2-7, with TRBD2 identical over 12 bases. This CDR3 has 17 amino acids. V gave up 5 bases and J gave up 4 bases; unmatched junction bases: 12. The germline CDR1 and CDR2 sequences are MDHEN and SYDVKM. The CDR3 loop reads CASSPNLAGGLSYEQYF. The CDR3 DNA reads TGTGCCAGCAGTCCAAATCTAGCGGGAGGGCTTTCGTACGAGCAGTACTTC.